This T cell receptor beta chain was recorded in a study of blood T cell repertoires in COVID-19. This CDR3 region has 19 residues. Germline V gene sequence: CDR1 MNHNS, CDR2 SASEGT. V was pared by 4 bases and J by 2 bases, with 14 bases of the junction left unmatched. The protocol was immunoSEQ multiplex PCR, while the TCRdb copy is restricted to in-frame clones and leaves out a portion. The repertoire has 310,000 or so clones, more than 75% of them found once; the top ten carry 10%. The rearrangement links TRBV6-1 to TRBJ2-2, with TRBD1 identical over 9 bases. Material: PBMCs or T cells enriched from blood (not recorded which). The clonotype originates from a young woman who had recovered from COVID-19. CDR3 sequence: CASSVGGLGTGYNTGELFF. In nucleotides, the CDR3 is TGTGCCAGCAGTGTTGGGGGATTAGGGACAGGGTATAACACCGGGGAGCTGTTTTTT.